Shown below are 18 T cell receptor beta chains from a single sample sequenced in a study of shared clonotypes between healthy human individuals. Sequencing used immunoSEQ multiplex PCR; TCRdb keeps in-frame clones, though not all of them. Of about 1.5 million clones in the sample, 98% were seen once. The sample consisted of naive CD4+ T cells sorted from blood. Subset noted: CD45RA+ positively selected. The receptors shown here come from a man aged 25-45 years in good health.

This rearrangement joins TRBV7-2 to TRBJ2-3; TRBD2 agrees at 7 bases. The CDR3 covers 14 residues. Per the germline V gene, CDR1 is SGHTA and CDR2 is FQGNSA. The ends lost 5 bases at V and 4 bases at J; junction bases unmatched: 6. This chain's CDR3 is CASSAALASDTQYF. CDR3 in DNA: TGTGCCAGCAGCGCCGCACTAGCGTCAGATACGCAGTATTTT.

V gene TRBV14 combines with J gene TRBJ1-1; D is perhaps TRBD1 (5 bases). CDR1 and CDR2 (germline): SGHDN, FVKESK. The length of the CDR3 is 15 residues. Trimming pared 0 bases from V and 1 base from J, leaving 9 bases between. The DNA for the CDR3 is TGTGCCAGCAGCCAAGATTGGGGGGAGAACACTGAAGCTTTCTTT. It encodes CASSQDWGENTEAFF.

The rearrangement uses TRBV7-8 and TRBJ2-2; no clear D gene. The CDR3 totals 15 residues. V was clipped by 7 bases and J by 5 bases, with 17 bases between them. Per the germline V gene, CDR1 is SGHVS and CDR2 is FQNEAQ. CDR3 DNA sequence: TGTGCCAGCACTACGCGAGATTATCTTACCGGGGAGCTGTTTTTT. Amino acid sequence: CASTTRDYLTGELFF.

This chain uses TRBV30 with TRBJ2-3; TRBD2 aligns across 7 bases. The CDR3 contains 17 residues. V was pared by 7 bases and J by 4 bases, with 20 bases of the junction left unmatched. Germline CDR1 is GTSNPN and CDR2 is SVGIG (reference sequence). CDR3 protein: CASTRVQGGRAADTQYF. CDR3 DNA sequence: TGTGCCTCCACCCGAGTTCAAGGTGGGAGGGCTGCAGATACGCAGTATTTT.

This chain joins TRBV4-3 and TRBJ1-5, with D unclear. This CDR3 has 13 residues. Germline V gene sequence: CDR1 LGHNA, CDR2 YSLEER. V dropped 1 base and J dropped 7 bases, with 8 bases sitting between them. CDR3 bases: TGCGCCAGCAGCCAAGGGGAGTCCCAGCCCCAGCATTTT. Translating it yields CASSQGESQPQHF.

V and J are TRBV5-1 and TRBJ1-4, with D possibly matching TRBD1 (6 bases). Trimming cost V 0 bases and J 4 bases, with 13 bases left between them. CDR1 and CDR2 from the germline V gene are SGHRS and YFSETQ. The CDR3 totals 16 residues. CDR3 DNA sequence: TGCGCCAGCAGCTTGGAACGGGGGCTGGGTAATGAAAAACTGTTTTTT. This gives the protein CASSLERGLGNEKLFF.

J is TRBJ2-7 and V is TRBV19; perhaps TRBD1 as D (5 bases). The CDR3 runs 13 residues. The V end lost 0 bases, the J end lost 3 bases, and 6 bases lay between the germline ends. The germline CDR1 and CDR2 sequences are LNHDA and SQIVND (reference sequence). CDR3 coding DNA: TGTGCCAGTAGTATAGATCAGGGCTACGAGCAGTACTTC. Protein sequence: CASSIDQGYEQYF.

The chain joins TRBV6-4 to TRBJ2-2, with D tentatively TRBD1 (5 bases). Germline V gene lookup returns CDR1 MRHNA and CDR2 SNTAGT. The CDR3 length is 15 residues. V lost 6 bases, J lost 2 bases, and 13 bases lay in between. The CDR3 region is CASRQQGVNTGELFF. The CDR3, as DNA: TGTGCCAGCAGACAGCAGGGCGTCAACACCGGGGAGCTGTTTTTT.

V and J are TRBV7-9 and TRBJ2-1, with 9 bases lining up with TRBD2. Trimming at V came to 5 bases and at J to 7 bases, leaving 15 bases not matched to a gene. The CDR3 runs 17 residues. Germline V gives CDR1 SEHNR, CDR2 FQNEAQ (reference sequence). CDR3 nucleotides: TGTGCCAGCAGCGCGCCCTTCCCGGGACTAGCTAATAATGAGCAGTTCTTC. Translated: CASSAPFPGLANNEQFF.

CDR3 sequence: CASSRRTGEETQYF. The DNA for the CDR3 is TGTGCCAGCAGCAGAAGGACAGGGGAAGAGACCCAGTACTTC. This chain joins TRBV7-7 and TRBJ2-5; 9 bases line up with TRBD1. After removal of 5 bases from V and 3 bases from J, the junction contained 4 bases not matched to a gene. Germline V CDR1 and CDR2: SSHAT, FNYEAQ (reference sequence). The CDR3 covers 14 residues.

The chain combines TRBV19 with TRBJ1-2; D remains ambiguous. Germline assignment: CDR1 LNHDA and CDR2 SQIVND (reference sequence). CDR3 length: 15 amino acids. V was pared by 5 bases and J by 4 bases, with 17 bases between. CDR3 nucleotides: TGTGCCAGTAGTCTTCGCGGGCTGGACTCCTATGGCTACACCTTC. Its translation: CASSLRGLDSYGYTF.

The gene calls are TRBV18 and TRBJ2-2; TRBD1 might be the D (6 bases). The CDR3 spans 15 residues. CDR1 is KGHSH, CDR2 LQKENI, per germline. Trimming shortened V by 0 bases and J by 4 bases, and 9 bases separated the two germline ends. CDR3 coding DNA: TGTGCCAGCTCACCACCGGGCAGGGGCACCGGGGAGCTGTTTTTT. It codes for CASSPPGRGTGELFF.

The chain joins TRBV28 to TRBJ2-3; no firm D call. This CDR3 region has 13 residues. Germline assignment: CDR1 MDHEN and CDR2 SYDVKM. Between the trimmed V and J ends, which lost 6 bases and 6 bases, there was a span of 13 bases. The CDR3 spells CASSPSLHDTQYF. The CDR3 nucleotides read TGTGCCAGCAGCCCAAGTCTCCATGATACGCAGTATTTT.

The V and J genes are TRBV14 and TRBJ2-5; D possibly matches TRBD1 or TRBD2 (5 bases each). Trimming took off 4 bases at V and 6 bases at J, with 18 bases between the two ends. This CDR3 region has 15 residues. Looked up from germline, CDR1 is SGHDN and CDR2 is FVKESK. DNA of the CDR3: TGTGCCAGCAGCCCATATCCCCGGGGCAGAAAGACCCAGTACTTC. Translating gives CASSPYPRGRKTQYF.

The chain employs TRBV5-1 and TRBJ1-1; D ambiguous. The V gene's germline CDR1 is SGHRS and CDR2 YFSETQ. V was clipped by 0 bases and J by 4 bases, with 10 bases between them. The CDR3 length is 14 residues. CDR3 region: CASSLVLGGTEAFF. DNA of the CDR3: TGCGCCAGCAGCTTGGTGCTGGGTGGCACTGAAGCTTTCTTT.

The chain employs TRBV7-2 and TRBJ2-4; TRBD1 agrees at 8 bases. Trimming at V came to 6 bases and at J to 4 bases, leaving 5 bases not matched to a gene. CDR1 is SGHTA and CDR2 is FQGNSA in the germline V gene. The CDR3 has 14 residues. This chain's CDR3 is CASSQGQEKNIQYF. As DNA, the CDR3 is TGTGCCAGCAGTCAGGGACAGGAGAAAAACATTCAGTACTTC.

The chain carries TRBV15 and TRBJ2-5, with D maybe TRBD1 (6 bases). The CDR3 contains 13 residues. The V end lost 0 bases, the J end lost 9 bases, and 11 bases lay between the germline ends. Germline V CDR1 and CDR2: LNHNV, YYDKDF (reference sequence). CDR3 DNA: TGTGCCACCAGCAGAGATAGACAGGCCGCCCAGTACTTC. Protein product: CATSRDRQAAQYF.

This chain joins TRBV9 and TRBJ2-1; 11 bases match TRBD1. In germline, CDR1 is SGDLS, CDR2 YYNGEE. V lost 2 bases and J lost 6; bases outside the gene matches: 4. This CDR3 has 15 amino acids. The CDR3 coding sequence is TGTGCCAGCAGCGTGGGACAGGGGGTTATCAATGAGCAGTTCTTC. This encodes CASSVGQGVINEQFF.